This T cell receptor beta chain was profiled in a study of T-cell reconstitution after alpha-beta-depleted transplantation in children. This clonotype was seen more than once but under ten times. Preparing the TCRbeta library involved the use of unique molecular identifiers. TCRdb re-called the PCR reads through MiXCR, storing one row per CDR3 protein. The table shows some 290,000 distinct CDR3 sequences, with about a tenth occurring only once. Trimming cost V 6 bases and J 2 bases; bases outside gene matches: 1. This CDR3 is built from 14 residues. Germline V gene lookup returns CDR1 DFQATT and CDR2 SNEGSKA (reference sequence).

The material sequenced was PBMCs from the stem cell graft donor, taken from the stem cell graft. This sequence was found in a human donor who donated a stem cell graft to a child with SCID. This chain joins TRBV20-1 and TRBJ2-1; 13 bases align to TRBD2. DNA for the CDR3: TGCAGTGCCGGGACTAGCGGGGCCTACAATGAGCAGTTCTTC. It encodes CSAGTSGAYNEQFF.